This TCR beta chain was found in a study of blood T cell repertoires in COVID-19. Looking at the study overall: The United States, Italy and Spain supplied acute and convalescent COVID-19 samples.

The V and J ends lost 5 bases and 4 bases respectively, with 12 bases between them. Per the germline V gene, CDR1 is MNHNY and CDR2 is SVGAGI (reference sequence). The CDR3 spans 14 residues. Authors' data handling: Reference gene primer amplification gave nucleated cell count estimates. The protocol was immunoSEQ multiplex PCR, while the TCRdb copy is restricted to in-frame clones and leaves out a portion. V and J calls and clone size are given by that table; D and trimming were obtained from the DNA. Counted here are about 48,000 clones, approximately 80% occurring once; the ten biggest clones make up about three fifths.

V usage is TRBV6-6 and J usage is TRBJ1-5; a possible D gene is TRBD1 (6 bases). The source is a man in his 70s with acute or convalescent COVID-19. The sequencing sample was made of peripheral blood. CDR3 amino acids: CASSPQGANQPQHF. CDR3 in DNA: TGTGCCAGCAGTCCACAGGGCGCAAATCAGCCCCAGCATTTT.